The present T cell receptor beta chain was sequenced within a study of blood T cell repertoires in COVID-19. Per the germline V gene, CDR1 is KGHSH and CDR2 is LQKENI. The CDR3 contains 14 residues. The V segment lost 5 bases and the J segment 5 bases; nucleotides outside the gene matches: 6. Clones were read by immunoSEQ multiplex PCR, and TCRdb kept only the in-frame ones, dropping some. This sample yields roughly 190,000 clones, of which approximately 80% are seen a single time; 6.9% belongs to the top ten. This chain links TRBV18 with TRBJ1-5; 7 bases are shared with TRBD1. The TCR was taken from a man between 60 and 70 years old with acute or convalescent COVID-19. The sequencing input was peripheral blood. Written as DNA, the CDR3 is TGTGCCAGCTCAGCTACAGGGGAAGATCAGCCCCAGCATTTT. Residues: CASSATGEDQPQHF.